The clone carrying this T cell receptor (beta chain) occurred a few times. Its specificity is not known. TCRdb used MiXCR to reprocess the RACE reads, holding one entry per CDR3 protein. The sample records 350,000 or so distinct CDR3 sequences, 6% to 8.5% being singletons. The data are from a study of human T cells and chemical hapten exposure. Described time point: patch test 1, 2 weeks after DPC sensitization. The treatment: therapeutic diphenylcyclopropenone sensitization with weekly scalp DPC. The CDR3 is 12 amino acids. Trimming took 6 bases from V and 6 from J; bases not matched to a gene: 4. The germline CDR1 and CDR2 sequences are SEHNR and FQNEAQ (reference sequence). Broader study findings: Counts of TCRs above 1 in 1000 frequency stayed unchanged with DPC sensitization.

The clonotype originates from a woman under 30 with alopecia areata. Some clones in this sample may be carry-over from other donors' samples. The rearrangement joins TRBV7-9 to TRBJ2-7; 8 nucleotides match TRBD1. The material was whole blood, obtained in connection with sensitization to the hapten diphenylcyclopropenone (DPC). For the CDR3, the DNA is TGTGCCAGCAGGGACAGGGCCGGCGAGCAGTACTTC. It translates to CASRDRAGEQYF. The complete variable domain, with remaining parts taken from reference TRBV7-9 and TRBJ2-7, reads DTGVSQNPRHKITKRGQNVTFRCDPISEHNRLYWYRQTLGQGPEFLTYFQNEAQLEKSRLLSDRFSAERPKGSFSTLEIQRTEQGDSAMYLCASRDRAGEQYFGPGTRLTVT.